The 15 T cell receptor beta chains below all came from one sample that was sequenced in a study of blood T cell repertoires in COVID-19. Assay: immunoSEQ multiplex PCR; the TCRdb copy retains only in-frame clones and omits some. The table lists hundreds of thousands of clones, more than 75% of them singletons. What was sequenced was PBMCs or T cells enriched from blood (not recorded which). The receptors derive from a woman aged 45-65 years who had recovered from COVID-19.

V and J are TRBV6-2 or TRBV6-3 and TRBJ1-5; unclear D gene. The V gene's germline CDR1 is MNHEY and CDR2 SVGEGT. The V end was cut by 7 bases, the J end by 4 bases, with 11 bases between. The CDR3 contains 13 residues. CDR3 in DNA: TGTGCCAGCAACCCCACGGAGAATCAGCCCCAGCATTTT. It is translated as CASNPTENQPQHF.

V is TRBV13 and J is TRBJ2-7, with 11 bases aligning to TRBD1. The CDR3 has 15 amino acids. Germline trimming cut 4 bases from V and 4 bases from J; bases unmatched to any gene: 6. Germline CDR1 reads PRHDT; CDR2 reads FYEKMQ (reference sequence). CDR3 amino acids: CASSSRDRGRYEQYF. The CDR3, as DNA: TGTGCCAGCAGCTCCCGGGACAGGGGGAGATACGAGCAGTACTTC.

V gene TRBV11-2 combines with J gene TRBJ1-1, with TRBD1 matching 9 bases. This CDR3 comprises 16 residues. Looked up from germline, CDR1 is SGHAT and CDR2 is FQNNGV. V gave up 8 bases and J gave up 1 base; unmatched junction bases: 11. CDR3 nucleotides: TGTGCCAGCCAGCTTGGACAGGGGTCGCGGAACACTGAAGCTTTCTTT. Its translation is CASQLGQGSRNTEAFF.

About this clone: Other nucleotide sequences from this sample produce the same CDR3. The chain combines TRBV2 with TRBJ1-5, with TRBD1 matching over 9 bases. In germline, CDR1 is SNHLY, CDR2 FYNNEI. CDR3 length: 16 residues. After removal of 0 bases from V and 4 bases from J, the junction contained 4 bases not matched to a gene. CDR3 coding DNA: TGTGCCAGCAGTGAAGCGCTTGGACAGGGGAATCAGCCCCAGCATTTT. This translates into CASSEALGQGNQPQHF.

The V gene is TRBV4-3, the J gene TRBJ1-2; unclear D gene. The CDR3 is made up of 15 amino acids. Germline lookup yields CDR1 LGHNA and CDR2 YSLEER. V was shortened by 0 bases and J by 3 bases, with 11 bases between the two germline ends. The CDR3 bases are TGCGCCAGCAGCCAAGAGGCGCGGGGAGACTATGGCTACACCTTC. Translation: CASSQEARGDYGYTF.

The CDR3 spells CASSPQNQPQHF. In nucleotides, the CDR3 is TGTGCCAGCAGTCCCCAAAATCAGCCCCAGCATTTT. J is TRBJ1-5 and V is TRBV28; no firm D call. The CDR3 runs 12 residues. Germline CDR1 MDHEN, CDR2 SYDVKM. V was trimmed by 5 bases and J by 4 bases, leaving 6 bases between them.

The chain carries TRBV18 and TRBJ1-5; D not resolved. The germline V gene has CDR1 KGHSH and CDR2 LQKENI. V was clipped by 6 bases and J by 6 bases, with 27 bases between them. The CDR3 sequence is 18 residues long. The CDR3 DNA is TGTGCCAGCTCGACCCAATCCCCGGCCGGGAGTTTAGTTCAGCCCCAGCATTTT. Translation: CASSTQSPAGSLVQPQHF. The full variable domain, rest sourced from reference TRBV18 and TRBJ1-5, is NAGVMQNPRHLVRRRGQEARLRCSPMKGHSHVYWYRQLPEEGLKFMVYLQKENIIDESGMPKERFSAEFPKEGPSILRIQQVVRGDSAAYFCASSTQSPAGSLVQPQHFGDGTRLSIL.

This chain uses TRBV27 with TRBJ2-1, with 9 nucleotides matching TRBD1. Germline CDR1 is MNHEY and CDR2 is SMNVEV (reference sequence). The CDR3 loop spans 15 amino acids. The V and J ends lost 7 bases and 6 bases, in that order; junction bases with no gene match: 10. The CDR3: CASKPGTGTRNEQFF. DNA of the CDR3: TGTGCCAGCAAACCCGGGACAGGGACACGCAATGAGCAGTTCTTC.

The sample holds one count of this clone. An end of the junction differs from the germline gene, which may be a read error. The chain uses TRBV7-6 and TRBJ2-5, with 10 positions matching TRBD2. CDR3 length equals 15 residues. Germline CDR1 SGHVS, CDR2 FNYEAQ. CDR3 residues: CASSLAGAGVETQYF. CDR3 DNA sequence: TGTGCCAGCAGCCTAGCGGGAGCGGGGGTAGAGACCCAGTACTTC.

The chain combines TRBV28 with TRBJ1-2; 7 bases are shared with TRBD1. V trimming: 1 base; J trimming: 2 bases; junction bases outside the gene matches: 4. This CDR3 region has 15 residues. The germline V gene encodes CDR1 MDHEN and CDR2 SYDVKM. CDR3: CASSLLTGRNYGYTF. CDR3 nucleotide sequence: TGTGCCAGCAGTTTATTGACAGGGCGGAACTATGGCTACACCTTC.

This chain links TRBV2 with TRBJ2-1, with unresolved D. V shed 3 bases and J shed 4 bases, with 10 bases lying between them. Germline loops: CDR1 SNHLY, CDR2 FYNNEI. This CDR3 has 14 amino acids. The CDR3 DNA sequence: TGTGCCAGCAGTGATCCCTCCACATACAATGAGCAGTTCTTC. This codes for CASSDPSTYNEQFF.

The chain uses TRBV3-1 (or the pseudogene TRBV3-2) and TRBJ2-1; 9 bases fit TRBD1. The germline CDR1 and CDR2 sequences are LGHDT and YNNKEL (reference sequence). J was trimmed by 7 bases and V by 0 bases; bases with no gene match: 10. There are 17 residues in the CDR3. CDR3 region: CASSQEVGTGFRNEQFF. CDR3 bases: TGTGCCAGCAGCCAAGAGGTCGGGACAGGGTTTCGGAATGAGCAGTTCTTC.

This clone was counted a single time. The CDR3 DNA is TGTGCCAGCAGCTTCGACAGGGGTTACACCGGGGAGCTGTTTTTT. Translated: CASSFDRGYTGELFF. The rearrangement uses TRBV5-4 and TRBJ2-2; TRBD1 matches at 8 bases. CDR3 length: 15 amino acids. The germline V gene has CDR1 SGHNT and CDR2 YYREEE (reference sequence). With V trimmed by 2 bases and J by 3 bases, 3 bases remained unmatched.

In DNA, the CDR3 is TGTGCCAGCTCACCGGCGACAGGCCCCTACGAGCAGTACTTC. Its translation is CASSPATGPYEQYF. The rearrangement uses TRBV18 and TRBJ2-7; tentative D call: TRBD1 (6 bases). In germline, CDR1 is KGHSH, CDR2 LQKENI. Trimming cost V 3 bases and J 2 bases, with 11 bases left between them. CDR3 length equals 14 residues.

The J gene is TRBJ1-1, the V gene TRBV7-2; 7 nucleotides agree with TRBD1. J lost 6 bases, V lost 3 bases, and 4 bases had no gene match. The CDR3 sequence is 13 residues long. Germline-derived CDR1 and CDR2 are SGHTA and FQGNSA. The CDR3 spells CASSFRGTAEAFF. The DNA of the CDR3 is TGTGCCAGCAGCTTCCGAGGGACAGCTGAAGCTTTCTTT.